The 2 T cell receptor beta chains given below trace back to one sample, sequenced in a study of blood T cell repertoires in COVID-19. TCRdb's copy holds only in-frame clones and misses some; the assay was immunoSEQ multiplex PCR. The sample holds 200,000 to 250,000 clones, 80% to 85% seen once. Sequenced input: peripheral blood. The source is a woman in her twenties or thirties who had recovered from COVID-19.

The chain is built from TRBV5-1 and TRBJ1-3; TRBD1 matches 7 bases. Trimming at V came to 2 bases and at J to 4 bases, leaving 6 bases not matched to a gene. The CDR3 extends over 15 amino acids. Germline CDR1 and CDR2: SGHRS and YFSETQ. CDR3 bases: TGCGCCAGCAGCTTTTATTCAGGGGGAGGAAACACCATATATTTT. It specifies CASSFYSGGGNTIYF.

This chain connects TRBV30 to TRBJ2-7; 15 bases agree with TRBD2. This CDR3 contains 14 residues. The V gene end was trimmed by 3 bases and the J gene end by 7 bases; junction bases not matched to a gene: 4. Germline V gene lookup returns CDR1 GTSNPN and CDR2 SVGIG (reference sequence). The CDR3, as DNA: TGTGCCTGGAGCCGGACTAGCGGGAGGGAAGAGCAGTACTTC. It translates to CAWSRTSGREEQYF.